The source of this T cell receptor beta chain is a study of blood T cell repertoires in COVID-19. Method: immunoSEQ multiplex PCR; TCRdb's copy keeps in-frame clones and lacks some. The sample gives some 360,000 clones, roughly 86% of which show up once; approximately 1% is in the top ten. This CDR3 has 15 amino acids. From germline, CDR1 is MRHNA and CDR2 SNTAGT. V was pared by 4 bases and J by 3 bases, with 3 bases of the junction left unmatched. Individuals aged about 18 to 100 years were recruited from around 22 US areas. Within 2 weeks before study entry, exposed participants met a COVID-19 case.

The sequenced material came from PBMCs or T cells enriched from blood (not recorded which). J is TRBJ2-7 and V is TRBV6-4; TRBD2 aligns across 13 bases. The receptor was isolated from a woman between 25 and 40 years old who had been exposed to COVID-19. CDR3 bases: TGTGCCAGCAGTGGCCGGACTAGCGGGAGCTACGAGCAGTACTTC. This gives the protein CASSGRTSGSYEQYF.